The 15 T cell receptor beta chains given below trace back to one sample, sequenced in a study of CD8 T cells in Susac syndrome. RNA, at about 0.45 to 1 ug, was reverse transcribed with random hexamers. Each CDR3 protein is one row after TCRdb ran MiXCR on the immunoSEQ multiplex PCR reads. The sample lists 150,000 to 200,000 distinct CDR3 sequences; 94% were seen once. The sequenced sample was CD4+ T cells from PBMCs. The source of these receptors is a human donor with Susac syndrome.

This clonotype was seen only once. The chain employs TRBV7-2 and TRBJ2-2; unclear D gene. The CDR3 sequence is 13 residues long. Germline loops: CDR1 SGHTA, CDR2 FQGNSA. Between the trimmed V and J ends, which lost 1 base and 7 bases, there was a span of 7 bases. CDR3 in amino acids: CASSLVLGGELFF. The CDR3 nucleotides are TGTGCCAGCAGCTTAGTGTTGGGCGGGGAGCTGTTTTTT. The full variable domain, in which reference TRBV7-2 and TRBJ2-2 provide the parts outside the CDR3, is GAGVSQSPSNKVTEKGKDVELRCDPISGHTALYWYRQSLGQGLEFLIYFQGNSAPDKSGLPSDRFSAERTGGSVSTLTIQRTQQEDSAVYLCASSLVLGGELFFGEGSRLTVL.

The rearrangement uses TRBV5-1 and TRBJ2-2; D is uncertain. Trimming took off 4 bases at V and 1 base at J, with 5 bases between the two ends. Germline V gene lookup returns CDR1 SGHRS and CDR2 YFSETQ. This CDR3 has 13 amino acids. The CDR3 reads CASSAGNTGELFF. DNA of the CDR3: TGCGCCAGCAGCGCAGGGAACACCGGGGAGCTGTTTTTT.

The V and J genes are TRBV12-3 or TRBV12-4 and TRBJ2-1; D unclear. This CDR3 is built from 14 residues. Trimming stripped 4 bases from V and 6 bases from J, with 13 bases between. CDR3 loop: CASSSIKPGNEQFF. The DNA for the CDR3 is TGTGCCAGCAGTTCCATCAAGCCGGGCAATGAGCAGTTCTTC.

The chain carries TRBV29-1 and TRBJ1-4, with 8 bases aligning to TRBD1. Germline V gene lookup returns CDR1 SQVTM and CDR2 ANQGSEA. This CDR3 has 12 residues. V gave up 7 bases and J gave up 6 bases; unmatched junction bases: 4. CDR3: CSAQGDHEKLFF. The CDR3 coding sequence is TGCAGCGCACAGGGGGATCATGAAAAACTGTTTTTT.

CDR3 sequence reads: CASNDDRGREKLFF. The CDR3 coding sequence is TGTGCCAGCAATGATGACAGGGGCCGCGAAAAACTGTTTTTT. This chain links TRBV2 with TRBJ1-4; TRBD1 matches at 8 bases. The CDR3 is 14 residues long. Germline trimming cut 7 bases from V and 8 bases from J; bases unmatched to any gene: 9. Germline CDR1 is SNHLY and CDR2 is FYNNEI.

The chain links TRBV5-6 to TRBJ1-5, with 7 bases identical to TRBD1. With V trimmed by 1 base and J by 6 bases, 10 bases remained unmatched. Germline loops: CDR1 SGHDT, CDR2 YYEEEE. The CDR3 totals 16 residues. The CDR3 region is CASSLKFQGGTQPQHF. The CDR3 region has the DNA TGTGCCAGCAGCTTGAAATTTCAGGGGGGTACTCAGCCCCAGCATTTT.

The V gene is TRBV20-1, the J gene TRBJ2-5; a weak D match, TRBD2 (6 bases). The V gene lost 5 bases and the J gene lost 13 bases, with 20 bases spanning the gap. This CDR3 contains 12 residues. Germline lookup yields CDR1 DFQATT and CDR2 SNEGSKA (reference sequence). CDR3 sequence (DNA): TGCAGTGCTGGATGGGGTAATGGGGGGTCGTACTTC. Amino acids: CSAGWGNGGSYF.

CDR3 sequence (DNA): TGTGCCACCAGCAGAGAGGAGTCCAGGGAGACCCAGTACTTC. This translates into CATSREESRETQYF. The chain uses TRBV15 and TRBJ2-5, with D unresolved. The CDR3 is 14 amino acids. V was shortened by 0 bases and J by 5 bases, with 10 bases between the two germline ends. Germline-derived CDR1 and CDR2 are LNHNV and YYDKDF (reference sequence). The entire variable domain, with the rest obtained from reference TRBV15 and TRBJ2-5, is as follows: DAMVIQNPRYQVTQFGKPVTLSCSQTLNHNVMYWYQQKSSQAPKLLFHYYDKDFNNEADTPDNFQSRRPNTSFCFLDIRSPGLGDTAMYLCATSREESRETQYFGPGTRLLVL.

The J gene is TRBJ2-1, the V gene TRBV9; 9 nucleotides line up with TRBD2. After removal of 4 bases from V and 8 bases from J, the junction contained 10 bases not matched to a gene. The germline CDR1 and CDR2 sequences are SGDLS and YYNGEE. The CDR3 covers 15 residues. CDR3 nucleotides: TGTGCCAGCAGCCCGGCGACCGGGACTAGCCATGAGCAGTTCTTC. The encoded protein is CASSPATGTSHEQFF.

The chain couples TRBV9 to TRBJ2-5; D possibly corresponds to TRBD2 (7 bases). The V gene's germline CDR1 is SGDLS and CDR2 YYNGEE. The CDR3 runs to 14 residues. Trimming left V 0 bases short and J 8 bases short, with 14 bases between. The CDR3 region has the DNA TGTGCCAGCAGCGTAGGTGGGGGGGCCGGAACCCAGTACTTC. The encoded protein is CASSVGGGAGTQYF.

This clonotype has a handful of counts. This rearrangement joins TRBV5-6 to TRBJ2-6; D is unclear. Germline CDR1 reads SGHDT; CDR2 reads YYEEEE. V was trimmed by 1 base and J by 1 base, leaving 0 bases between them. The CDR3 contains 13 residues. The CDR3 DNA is TGTGCCAGCAGCTTGTCTGGGGCCAACGTCCTGACTTTC. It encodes CASSLSGANVLTF.

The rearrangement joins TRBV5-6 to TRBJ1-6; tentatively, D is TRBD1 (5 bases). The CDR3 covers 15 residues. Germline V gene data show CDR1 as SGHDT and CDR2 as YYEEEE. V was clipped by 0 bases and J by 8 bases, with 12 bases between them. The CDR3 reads CASSLAGGGDSPLHF. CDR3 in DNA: TGTGCCAGCAGCTTGGCCGGGGGTGGGGATTCACCCCTCCACTTT. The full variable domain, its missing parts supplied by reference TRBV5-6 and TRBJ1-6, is DAGVTQSPTHLIKTRGQQVTLRCSPKSGHDTVSWYQQALGQGPQFIFQYYEEEERQRGNFPDRFSGHQFPNYSSELNVNALLLGDSALYLCASSLAGGGDSPLHFGNGTRLTVT.

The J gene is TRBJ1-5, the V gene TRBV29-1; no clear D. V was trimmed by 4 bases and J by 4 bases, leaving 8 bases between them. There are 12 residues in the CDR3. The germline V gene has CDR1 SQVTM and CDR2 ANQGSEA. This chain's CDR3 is CSVGGWNQPQHF. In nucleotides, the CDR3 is TGCAGCGTTGGAGGGTGGAATCAGCCCCAGCATTTT.

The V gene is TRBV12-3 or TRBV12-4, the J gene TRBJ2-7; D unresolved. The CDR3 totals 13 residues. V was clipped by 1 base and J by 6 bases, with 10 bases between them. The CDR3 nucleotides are TGTGCCAGCAGTTTAGGATCACCCGTCGAGCAGTACTTC. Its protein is CASSLGSPVEQYF.

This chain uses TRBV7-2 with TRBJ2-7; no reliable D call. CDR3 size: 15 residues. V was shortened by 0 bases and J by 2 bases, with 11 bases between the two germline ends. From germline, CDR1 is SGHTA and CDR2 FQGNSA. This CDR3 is CASSLAPGSTYEQYF. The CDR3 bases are TGTGCCAGCAGCTTAGCGCCTGGATCTACCTACGAGCAGTACTTC.